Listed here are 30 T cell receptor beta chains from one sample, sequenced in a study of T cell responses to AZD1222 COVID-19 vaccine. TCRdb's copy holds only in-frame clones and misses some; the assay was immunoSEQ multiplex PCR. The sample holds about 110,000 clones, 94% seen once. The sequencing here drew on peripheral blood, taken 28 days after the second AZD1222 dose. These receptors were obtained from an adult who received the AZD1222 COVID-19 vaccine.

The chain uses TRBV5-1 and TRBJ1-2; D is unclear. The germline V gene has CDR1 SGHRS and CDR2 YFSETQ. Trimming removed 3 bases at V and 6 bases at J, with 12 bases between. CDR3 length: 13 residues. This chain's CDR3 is CASSSGPRDGYTF. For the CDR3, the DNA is TGCGCCAGCAGCTCGGGCCCGCGGGATGGCTACACCTTC.

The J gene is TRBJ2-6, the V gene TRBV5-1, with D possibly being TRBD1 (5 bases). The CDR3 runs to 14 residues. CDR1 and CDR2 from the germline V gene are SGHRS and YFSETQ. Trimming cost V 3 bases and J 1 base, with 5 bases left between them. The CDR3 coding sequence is TGCGCCAGCAGCTCAGGGTCTGGGGCCAACGTCCTGACTTTC. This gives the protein CASSSGSGANVLTF.

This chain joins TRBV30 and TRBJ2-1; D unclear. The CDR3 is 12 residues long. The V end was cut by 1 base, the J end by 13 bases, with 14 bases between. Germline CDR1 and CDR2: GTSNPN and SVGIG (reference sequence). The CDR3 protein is CAWSGVGAIQFF. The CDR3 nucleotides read TGTGCCTGGAGTGGAGTGGGCGCCATACAGTTCTTC.

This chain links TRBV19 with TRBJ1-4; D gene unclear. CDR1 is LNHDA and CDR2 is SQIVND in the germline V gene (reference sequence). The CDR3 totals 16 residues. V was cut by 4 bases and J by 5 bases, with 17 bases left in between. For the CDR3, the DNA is TGTGCCAGTAGTAAGGGCGGTCCTTTCCTAAATGAAAAACTGTTTTTT. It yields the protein CASSKGGPFLNEKLFF.

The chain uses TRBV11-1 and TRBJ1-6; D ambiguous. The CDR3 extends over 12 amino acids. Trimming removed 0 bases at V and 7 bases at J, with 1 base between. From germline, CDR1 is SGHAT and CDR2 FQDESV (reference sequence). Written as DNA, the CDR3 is TGTGCCAGCAGCTTAGCGAATTCACCCCTCCACTTT. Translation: CASSLANSPLHF.

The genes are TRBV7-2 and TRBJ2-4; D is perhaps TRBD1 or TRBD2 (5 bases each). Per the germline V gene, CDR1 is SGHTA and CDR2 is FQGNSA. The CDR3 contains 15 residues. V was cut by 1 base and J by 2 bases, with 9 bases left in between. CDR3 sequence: CASSLGGPPKNIQYF. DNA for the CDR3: TGTGCCAGCAGCTTAGGGGGACCACCCAAAAACATTCAGTACTTC.

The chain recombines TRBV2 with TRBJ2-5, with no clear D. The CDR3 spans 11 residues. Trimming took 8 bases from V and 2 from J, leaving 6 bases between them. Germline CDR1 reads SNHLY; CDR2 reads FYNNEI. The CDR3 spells CASGQQETQYF. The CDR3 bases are TGTGCCAGCGGGCAGCAAGAGACCCAGTACTTC.

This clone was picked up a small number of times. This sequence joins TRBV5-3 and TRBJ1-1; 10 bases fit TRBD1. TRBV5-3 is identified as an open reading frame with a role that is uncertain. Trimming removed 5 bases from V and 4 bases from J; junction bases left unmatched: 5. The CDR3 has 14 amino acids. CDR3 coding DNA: TGTGCCAGAAGGGTGGACAGGGGGATCACTGAAGCTTTCTTT. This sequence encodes CARRVDRGITEAFF.

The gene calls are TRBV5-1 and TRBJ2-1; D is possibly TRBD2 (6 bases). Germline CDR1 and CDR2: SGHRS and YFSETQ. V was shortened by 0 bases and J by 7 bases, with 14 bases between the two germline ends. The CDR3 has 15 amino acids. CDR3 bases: TGCGCCAGCAGCTTGGGCGGGGACGTCGGAAATGAGCAGTTCTTC. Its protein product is CASSLGGDVGNEQFF.

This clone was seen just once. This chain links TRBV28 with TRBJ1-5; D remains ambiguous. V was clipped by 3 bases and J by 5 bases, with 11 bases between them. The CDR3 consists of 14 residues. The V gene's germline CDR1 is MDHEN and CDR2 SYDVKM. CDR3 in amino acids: CASSLGLDYQPQHF. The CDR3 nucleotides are TGTGCCAGCAGTTTGGGTTTAGATTATCAGCCCCAGCATTTT.

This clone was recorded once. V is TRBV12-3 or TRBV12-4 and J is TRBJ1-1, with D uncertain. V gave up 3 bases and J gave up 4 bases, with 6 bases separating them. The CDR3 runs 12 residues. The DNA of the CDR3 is TGTGCCAGCAGTTTTGTAAGCACTGAAGCTTTCTTT. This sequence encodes CASSFVSTEAFF.

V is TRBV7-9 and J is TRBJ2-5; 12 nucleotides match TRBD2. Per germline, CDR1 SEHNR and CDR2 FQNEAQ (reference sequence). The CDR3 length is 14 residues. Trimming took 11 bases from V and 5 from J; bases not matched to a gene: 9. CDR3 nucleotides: TGTGCCGCAGGACGGACTAGCGGGGATGAGACCCAGTACTTC. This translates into CAAGRTSGDETQYF.

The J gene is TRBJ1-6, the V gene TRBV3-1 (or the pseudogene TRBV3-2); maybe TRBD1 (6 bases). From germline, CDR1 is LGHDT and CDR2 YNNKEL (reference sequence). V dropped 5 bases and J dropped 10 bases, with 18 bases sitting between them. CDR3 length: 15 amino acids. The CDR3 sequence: CASSKNSGVVSPLHF. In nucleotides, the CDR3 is TGTGCCAGCAGCAAAAATTCAGGGGTGGTGTCACCCCTCCACTTT.

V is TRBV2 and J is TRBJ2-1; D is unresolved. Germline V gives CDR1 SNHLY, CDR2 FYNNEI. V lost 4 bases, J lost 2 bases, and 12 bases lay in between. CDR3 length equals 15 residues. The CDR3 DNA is TGTGCCAGCAGTGGGGCCCCCGTCACCTACAATGAGCAGTTCTTC. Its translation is CASSGAPVTYNEQFF.

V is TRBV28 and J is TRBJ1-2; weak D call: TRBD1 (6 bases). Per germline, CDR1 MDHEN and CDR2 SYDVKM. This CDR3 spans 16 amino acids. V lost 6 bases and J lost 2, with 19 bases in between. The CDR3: CASRESTGLWNYGYTF. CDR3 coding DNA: TGTGCCAGCAGGGAATCGACAGGACTTTGGAACTATGGCTACACCTTC.

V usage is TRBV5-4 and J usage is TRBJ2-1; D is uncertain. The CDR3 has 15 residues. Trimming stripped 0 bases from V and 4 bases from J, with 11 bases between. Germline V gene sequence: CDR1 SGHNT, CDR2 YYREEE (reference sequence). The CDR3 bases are TGTGCCAGCAGCTTGGGGAACAGACGTTACAATGAGCAGTTCTTC. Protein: CASSLGNRRYNEQFF.

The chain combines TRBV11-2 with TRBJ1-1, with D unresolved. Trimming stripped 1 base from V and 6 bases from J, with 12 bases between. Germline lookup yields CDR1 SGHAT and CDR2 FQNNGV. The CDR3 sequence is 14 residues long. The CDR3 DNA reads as TGTGCCAGCAGCTTAGGTTTGGGGTATGCTGAAGCTTTCTTT. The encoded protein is CASSLGLGYAEAFF.

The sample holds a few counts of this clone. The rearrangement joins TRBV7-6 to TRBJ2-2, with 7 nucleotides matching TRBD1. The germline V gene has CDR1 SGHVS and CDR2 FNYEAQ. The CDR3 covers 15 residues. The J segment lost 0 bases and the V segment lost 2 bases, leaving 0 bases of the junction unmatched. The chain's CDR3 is CASSLQGANTGELFF. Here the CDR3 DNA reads TGTGCCAGCAGCTTACAGGGGGCGAACACCGGGGAGCTGTTTTTT.

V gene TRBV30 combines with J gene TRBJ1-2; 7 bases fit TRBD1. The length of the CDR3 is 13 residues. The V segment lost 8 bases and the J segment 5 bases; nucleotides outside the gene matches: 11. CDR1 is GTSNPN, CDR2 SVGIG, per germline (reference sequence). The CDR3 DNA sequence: TGTGCCGGGACAGCCCCTTTTAAGTATGGCTACACCTTC. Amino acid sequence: CAGTAPFKYGYTF.

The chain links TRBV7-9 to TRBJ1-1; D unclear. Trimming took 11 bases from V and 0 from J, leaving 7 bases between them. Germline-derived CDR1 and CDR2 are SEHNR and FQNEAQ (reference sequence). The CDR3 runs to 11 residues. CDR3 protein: CAPEMNTEAFF. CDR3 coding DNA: TGTGCCCCCGAAATGAACACTGAAGCTTTCTTT.

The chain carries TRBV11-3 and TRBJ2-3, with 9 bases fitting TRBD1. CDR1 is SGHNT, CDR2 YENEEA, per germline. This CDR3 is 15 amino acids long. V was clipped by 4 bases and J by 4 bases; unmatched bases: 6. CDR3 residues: CASSWGQGGADTQYF. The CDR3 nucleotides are TGTGCCAGCAGCTGGGGACAGGGTGGGGCAGATACGCAGTATTTT.

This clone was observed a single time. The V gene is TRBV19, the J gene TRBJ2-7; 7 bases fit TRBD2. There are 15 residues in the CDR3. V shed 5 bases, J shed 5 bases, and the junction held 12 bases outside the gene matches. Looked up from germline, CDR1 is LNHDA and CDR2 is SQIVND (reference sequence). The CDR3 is CASSLASGTGNEQYF. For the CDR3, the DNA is TGTGCCAGTAGTTTAGCTAGCGGCACGGGGAACGAGCAGTACTTC.

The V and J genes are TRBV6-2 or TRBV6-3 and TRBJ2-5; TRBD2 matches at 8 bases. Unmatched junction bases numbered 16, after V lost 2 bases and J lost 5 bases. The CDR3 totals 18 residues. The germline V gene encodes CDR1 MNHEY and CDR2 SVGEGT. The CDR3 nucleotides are TGTGCCAGCAGTTACCGCCGTAGGGCTAGCGGGTATGTGGAGACCCAGTACTTC. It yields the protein CASSYRRRASGYVETQYF.

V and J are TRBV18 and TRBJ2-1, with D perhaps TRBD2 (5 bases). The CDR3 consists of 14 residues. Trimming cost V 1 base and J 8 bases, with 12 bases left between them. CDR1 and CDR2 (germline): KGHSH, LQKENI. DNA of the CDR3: TGTGCCAGCTCACCACAAGGATTGAGGGATGAGCAGTTCTTC. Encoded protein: CASSPQGLRDEQFF.

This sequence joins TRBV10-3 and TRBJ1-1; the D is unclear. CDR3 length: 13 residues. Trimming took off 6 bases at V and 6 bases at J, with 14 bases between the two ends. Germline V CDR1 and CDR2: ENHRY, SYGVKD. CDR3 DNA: TGTGCCATCAGGGATCAAGGAAACCCTGAAGCTTTCTTT. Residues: CAIRDQGNPEAFF.

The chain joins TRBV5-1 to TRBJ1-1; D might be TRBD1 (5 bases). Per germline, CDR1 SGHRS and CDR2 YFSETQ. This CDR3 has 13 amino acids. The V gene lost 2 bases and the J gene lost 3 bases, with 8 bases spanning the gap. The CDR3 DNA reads TGCGCCAGCAGCTTCTCGGGGGACACTGAAGCTTTCTTT. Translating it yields CASSFSGDTEAFF. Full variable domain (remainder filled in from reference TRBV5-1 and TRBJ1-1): KAGVTQTPRYLIKTRGQQVTLSCSPISGHRSVSWYQQTPGQGLQFLFEYFSETQRNKGNFPGRFSGRQFSNSRSEMNVSTLELGDSALYLCASSFSGDTEAFFGQGTRLTVV.

The CDR3 sequence is CASSPGGALEQYF. For the CDR3, the DNA is TGTGCCAGCTCACCAGGGGGGGCGCTCGAGCAGTACTTC. The J gene is TRBJ2-7, the V gene TRBV18; maybe TRBD2 (7 bases). Trimming shortened V by 2 bases and J by 6 bases, and 11 bases separated the two germline ends. The length of the CDR3 is 13 residues. Germline CDR1 and CDR2: KGHSH and LQKENI.

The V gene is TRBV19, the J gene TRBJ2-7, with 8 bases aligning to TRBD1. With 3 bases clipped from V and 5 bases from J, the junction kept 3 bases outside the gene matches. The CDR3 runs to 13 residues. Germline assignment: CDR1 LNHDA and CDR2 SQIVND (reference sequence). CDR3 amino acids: CASSMAGGNEQYF. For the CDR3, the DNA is TGTGCCAGTAGTATGGCAGGGGGCAACGAGCAGTACTTC.

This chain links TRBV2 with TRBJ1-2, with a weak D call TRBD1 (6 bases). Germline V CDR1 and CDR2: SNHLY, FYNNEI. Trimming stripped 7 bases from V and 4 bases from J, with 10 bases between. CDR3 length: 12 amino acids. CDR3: CASTLTGYGYTF. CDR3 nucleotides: TGTGCCAGCACTTTGACAGGCTATGGCTACACCTTC.

For the CDR3, the DNA is TGCGCCAGCAGCCCCGGACAGGGCGTTTGGGGTGAAGCTTTCTTT. Protein: CASSPGQGVWGEAFF. The V call is TRBV5-1, the J call TRBJ1-1; 8 bases are a match to TRBD1. The CDR3 runs to 15 residues. The germline CDR1 and CDR2 sequences are SGHRS and YFSETQ. V shed 4 bases, J shed 7 bases, and the junction held 12 bases outside the gene matches.